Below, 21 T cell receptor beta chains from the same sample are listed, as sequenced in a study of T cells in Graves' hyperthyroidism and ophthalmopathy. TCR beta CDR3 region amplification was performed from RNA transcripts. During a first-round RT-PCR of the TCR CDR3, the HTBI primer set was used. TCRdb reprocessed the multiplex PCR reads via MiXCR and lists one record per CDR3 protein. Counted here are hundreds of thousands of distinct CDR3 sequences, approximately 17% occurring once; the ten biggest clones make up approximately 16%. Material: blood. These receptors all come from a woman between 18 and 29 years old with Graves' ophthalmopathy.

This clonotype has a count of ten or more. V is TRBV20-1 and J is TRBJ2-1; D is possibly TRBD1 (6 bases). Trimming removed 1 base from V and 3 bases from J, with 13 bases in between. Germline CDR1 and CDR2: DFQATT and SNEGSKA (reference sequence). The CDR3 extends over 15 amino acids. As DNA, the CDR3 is TGCAGTGCTAGAGGCTTGGGGGCGGTCTACAATGAGCAGTTCTTC. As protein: CSARGLGAVYNEQFF.

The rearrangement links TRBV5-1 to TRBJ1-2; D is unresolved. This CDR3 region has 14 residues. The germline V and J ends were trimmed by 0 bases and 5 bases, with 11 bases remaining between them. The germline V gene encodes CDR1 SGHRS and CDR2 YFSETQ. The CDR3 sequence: CASSLEQDPYGYTF. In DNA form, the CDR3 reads TGCGCCAGCAGCTTGGAGCAAGACCCTTATGGCTACACCTTC.

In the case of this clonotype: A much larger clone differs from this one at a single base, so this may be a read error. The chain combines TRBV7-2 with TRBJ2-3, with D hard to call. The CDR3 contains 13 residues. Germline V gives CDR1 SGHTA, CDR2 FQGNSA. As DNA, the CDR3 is TGTGCCAGCAGCTTACCCTTGGGCGGTACGCGGTATTTT. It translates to CASSLPLGGTRYF.

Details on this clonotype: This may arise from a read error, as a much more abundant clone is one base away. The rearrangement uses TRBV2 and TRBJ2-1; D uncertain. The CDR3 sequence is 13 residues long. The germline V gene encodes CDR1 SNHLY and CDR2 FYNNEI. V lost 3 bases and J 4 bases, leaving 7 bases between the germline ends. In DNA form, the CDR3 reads TGTGCCAGCAGTGAGCAGAAGTACAATGAGCAGTTCTTC. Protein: CASSEQKYNEQFF.

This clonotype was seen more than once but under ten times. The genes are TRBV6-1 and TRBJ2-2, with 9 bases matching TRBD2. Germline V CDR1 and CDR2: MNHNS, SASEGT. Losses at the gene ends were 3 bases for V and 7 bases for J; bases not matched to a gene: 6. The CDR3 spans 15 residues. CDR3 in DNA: TGTGCCAGCAGTGAGGTAGCGGGAGCGGACGGGGAGCTGTTTTTT. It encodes CASSEVAGADGELFF.

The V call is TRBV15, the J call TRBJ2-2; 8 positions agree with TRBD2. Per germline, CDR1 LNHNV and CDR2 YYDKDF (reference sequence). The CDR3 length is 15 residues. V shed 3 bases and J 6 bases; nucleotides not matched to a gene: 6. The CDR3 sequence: CATSSPAGVSGELFF. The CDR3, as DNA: TGTGCCACCAGCAGCCCAGCGGGAGTCTCCGGGGAGCTGTTTTTT.

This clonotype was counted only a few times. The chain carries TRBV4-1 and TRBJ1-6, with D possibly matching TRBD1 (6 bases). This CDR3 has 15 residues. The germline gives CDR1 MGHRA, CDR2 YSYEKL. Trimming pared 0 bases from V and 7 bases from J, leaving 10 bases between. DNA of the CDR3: TGCGCCAGCAGCCAAGATTCAGGGGCCAATTCACCCCTCCACTTT. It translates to CASSQDSGANSPLHF.

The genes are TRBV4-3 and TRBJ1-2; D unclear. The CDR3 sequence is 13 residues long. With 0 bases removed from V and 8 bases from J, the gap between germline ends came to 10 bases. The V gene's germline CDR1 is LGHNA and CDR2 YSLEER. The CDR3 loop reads CASSQDTSRGYTF. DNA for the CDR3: TGCGCCAGCAGCCAAGATACCAGTCGCGGCTACACCTTC.

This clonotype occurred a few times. This CDR3 is CASSPLGGGLAGYNEQFF. DNA of the CDR3: TGTGCCAGCAGCCCCCTCGGGGGTGGACTAGCGGGATACAATGAGCAGTTCTTC. This chain uses TRBV7-3 with TRBJ2-1; 12 bases line up with TRBD2. Trimming removed 5 bases from V and 4 bases from J; junction bases left unmatched: 12. The CDR3 length is 18 residues. Germline lookup yields CDR1 SGHTA and CDR2 FQGTGA.

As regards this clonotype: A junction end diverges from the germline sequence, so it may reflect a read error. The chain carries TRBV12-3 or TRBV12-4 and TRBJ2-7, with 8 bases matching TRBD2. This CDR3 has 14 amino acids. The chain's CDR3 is CAGSLSGSQYEQYF. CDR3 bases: TGTGCCGGCAGCTTGAGCGGGAGTCAGTACGAGCAGTACTTC.

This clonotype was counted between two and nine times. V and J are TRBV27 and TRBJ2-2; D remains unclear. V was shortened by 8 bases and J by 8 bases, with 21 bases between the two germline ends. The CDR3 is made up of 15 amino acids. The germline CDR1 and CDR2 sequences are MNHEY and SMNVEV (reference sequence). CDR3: CASGLLTRVDGELFF. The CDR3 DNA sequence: TGTGCCAGCGGCCTCCTTACAAGGGTAGATGGGGAGCTGTTTTTT.

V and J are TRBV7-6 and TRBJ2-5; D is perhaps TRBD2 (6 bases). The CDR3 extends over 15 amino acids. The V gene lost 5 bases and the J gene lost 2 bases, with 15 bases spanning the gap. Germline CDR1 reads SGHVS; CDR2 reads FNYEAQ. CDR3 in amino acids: CASSPGTRVQETQYF. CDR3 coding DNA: TGTGCCAGCAGCCCGGGGACTCGCGTACAAGAGACCCAGTACTTC.

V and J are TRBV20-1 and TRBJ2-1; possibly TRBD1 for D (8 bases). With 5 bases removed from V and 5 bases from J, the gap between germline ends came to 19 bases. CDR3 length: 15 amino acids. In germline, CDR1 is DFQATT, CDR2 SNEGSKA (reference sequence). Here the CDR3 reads CSAQHPTGGDNEQFF. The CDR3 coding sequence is TGCAGTGCTCAACACCCCACAGGGGGGGACAATGAGCAGTTCTTC.

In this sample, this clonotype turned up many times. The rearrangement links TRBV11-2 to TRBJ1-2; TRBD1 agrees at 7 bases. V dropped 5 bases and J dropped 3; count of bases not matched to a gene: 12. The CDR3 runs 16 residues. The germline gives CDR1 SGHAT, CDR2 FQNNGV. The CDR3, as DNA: TGTGCCAGCAGCCACCGGAGGGCAGGGGGGGACTATGGCTACACCTTC. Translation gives CASSHRRAGGDYGYTF.

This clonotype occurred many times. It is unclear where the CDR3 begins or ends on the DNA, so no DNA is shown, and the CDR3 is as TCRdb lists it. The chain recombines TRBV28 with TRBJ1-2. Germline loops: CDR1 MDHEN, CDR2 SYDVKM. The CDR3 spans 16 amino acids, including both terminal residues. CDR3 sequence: CATIGFGEDGDYGCTF.

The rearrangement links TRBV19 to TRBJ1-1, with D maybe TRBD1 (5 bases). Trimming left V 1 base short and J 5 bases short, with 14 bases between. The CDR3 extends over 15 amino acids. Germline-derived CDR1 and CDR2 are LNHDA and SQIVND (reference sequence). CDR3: CASSIGSGSGTEAFF. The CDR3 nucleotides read TGTGCCAGTAGTATAGGATCCGGGTCAGGGACTGAAGCTTTCTTT.

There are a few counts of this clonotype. Written as DNA, the CDR3 is TGTGCCAGCAGTTACCTCACCGGGAGGGCAGATACGCAGTATTTT. Its translation: CASSYLTGRADTQYF. V is TRBV6-6 and J is TRBJ2-3; 8 nucleotides align to TRBD2. CDR3 length equals 15 residues. Losses at the gene ends were 2 bases for V and 4 bases for J; bases not matched to a gene: 5. CDR1 is MNHNY and CDR2 is SVGAGI in the germline V gene (reference sequence).

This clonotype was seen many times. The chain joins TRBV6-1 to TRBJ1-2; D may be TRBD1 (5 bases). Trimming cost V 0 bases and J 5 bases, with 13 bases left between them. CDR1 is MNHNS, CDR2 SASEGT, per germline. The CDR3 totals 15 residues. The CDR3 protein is CASSEAGGVGYGYTF. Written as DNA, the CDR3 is TGTGCCAGCAGTGAAGCCGGAGGGGTGGGATATGGCTACACCTTC.

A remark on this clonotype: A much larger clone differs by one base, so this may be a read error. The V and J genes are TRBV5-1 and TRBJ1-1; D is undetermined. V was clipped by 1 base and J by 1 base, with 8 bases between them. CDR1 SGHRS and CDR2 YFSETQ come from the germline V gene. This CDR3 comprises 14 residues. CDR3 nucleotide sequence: TGCGCCAGCAGCTTGACCGCGAGGAACACTGAAGCTTTCTTT. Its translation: CASSLTARNTEAFF.

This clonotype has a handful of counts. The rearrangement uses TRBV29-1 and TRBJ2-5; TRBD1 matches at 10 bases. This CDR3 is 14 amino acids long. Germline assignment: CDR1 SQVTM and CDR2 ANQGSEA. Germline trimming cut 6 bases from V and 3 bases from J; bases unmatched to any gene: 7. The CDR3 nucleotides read TGCAGCGTAGACACCGGGACAGGGGAAGAGACCCAGTACTTC. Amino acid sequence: CSVDTGTGEETQYF.

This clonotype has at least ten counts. CDR3 residues: CASSFGILNEKLFF. DNA of the CDR3: TGTGCCAGCAGTTTTGGCATCCTGAATGAAAAACTGTTTTTT. The chain has TRBV12-3 or TRBV12-4 and TRBJ1-4; D ambiguous. V lost 3 bases, J lost 5 bases, and 10 bases lay in between. This CDR3 is built from 14 residues.